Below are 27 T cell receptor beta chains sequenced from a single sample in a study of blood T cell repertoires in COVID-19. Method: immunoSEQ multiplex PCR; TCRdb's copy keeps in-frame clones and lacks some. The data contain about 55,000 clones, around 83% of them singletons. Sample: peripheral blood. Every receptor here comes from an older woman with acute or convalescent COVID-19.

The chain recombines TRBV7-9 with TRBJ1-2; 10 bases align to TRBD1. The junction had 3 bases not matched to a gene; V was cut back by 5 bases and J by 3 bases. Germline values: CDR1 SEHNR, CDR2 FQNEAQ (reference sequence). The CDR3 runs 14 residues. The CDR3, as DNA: TGTGCCAGCAGCCCCGGGACAGGGGACTATGGCTACACCTTC. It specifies CASSPGTGDYGYTF. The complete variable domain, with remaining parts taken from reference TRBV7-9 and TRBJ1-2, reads DTGVSQNPRHKITKRGQNVTFRCDPISEHNRLYWYRQTLGQGPEFLTYFQNEAQLEKSRLLSDRFSAERPKGSFSTLEIQRTEQGDSAMYLCASSPGTGDYGYTFGSGTRLTVV.

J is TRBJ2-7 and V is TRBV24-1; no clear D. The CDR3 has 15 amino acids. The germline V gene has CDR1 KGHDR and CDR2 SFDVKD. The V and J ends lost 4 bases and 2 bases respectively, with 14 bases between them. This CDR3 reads CATSDRSLPPYEQYF. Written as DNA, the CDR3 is TGTGCCACCAGTGACCGGTCACTCCCCCCCTACGAGCAGTACTTC.

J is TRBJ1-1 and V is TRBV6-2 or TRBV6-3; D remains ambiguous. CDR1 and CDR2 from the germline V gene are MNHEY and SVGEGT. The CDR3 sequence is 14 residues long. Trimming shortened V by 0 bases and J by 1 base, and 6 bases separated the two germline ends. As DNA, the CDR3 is TGTGCCAGCAGTTACTCGATGGCGAACACTGAAGCTTTCTTT. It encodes CASSYSMANTEAFF.

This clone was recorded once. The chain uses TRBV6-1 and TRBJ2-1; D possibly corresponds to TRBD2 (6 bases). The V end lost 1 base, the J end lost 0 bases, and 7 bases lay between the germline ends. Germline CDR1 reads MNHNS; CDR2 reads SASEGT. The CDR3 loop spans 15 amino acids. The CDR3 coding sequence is TGTGCCAGCAGTGAAGTGGGGGGCTCCTACAATGAGCAGTTCTTC. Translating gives CASSEVGGSYNEQFF.

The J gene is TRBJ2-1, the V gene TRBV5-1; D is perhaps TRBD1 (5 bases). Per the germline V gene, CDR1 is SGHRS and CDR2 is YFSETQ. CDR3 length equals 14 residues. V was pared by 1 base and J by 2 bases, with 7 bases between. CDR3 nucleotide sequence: TGCGCCAGCAGCTTGCAGGGTACCTACAATGAGCAGTTCTTC. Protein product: CASSLQGTYNEQFF.

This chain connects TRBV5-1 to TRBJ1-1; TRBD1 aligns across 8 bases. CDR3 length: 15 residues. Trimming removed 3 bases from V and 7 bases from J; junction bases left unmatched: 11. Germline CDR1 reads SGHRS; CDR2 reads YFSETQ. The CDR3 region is CASSWDRTDTFEAFF. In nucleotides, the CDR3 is TGCGCCAGCAGCTGGGACAGGACCGATACTTTTGAAGCTTTCTTT.

The CDR3 region is CASSLGGDSETQYF. The CDR3 DNA follows: TGTGCCAGCAGCTTAGGGGGAGATTCTGAGACCCAGTACTTC. This chain joins TRBV7-8 and TRBJ2-5; D might be TRBD2 (5 bases). V was cut by 1 base and J by 5 bases, with 11 bases left in between. In germline, CDR1 is SGHVS, CDR2 FQNEAQ. The CDR3 runs to 14 residues.

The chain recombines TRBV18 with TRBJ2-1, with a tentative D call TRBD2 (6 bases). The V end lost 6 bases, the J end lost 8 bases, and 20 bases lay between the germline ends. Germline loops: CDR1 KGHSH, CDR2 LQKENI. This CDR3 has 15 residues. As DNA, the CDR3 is TGTGCCAGCTCCCGGGACTCCCCTCGGGGCGATGAGCAGTTCTTC. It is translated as CASSRDSPRGDEQFF.

The CDR3 reads CASSFAGGDTQYF. In nucleotides, the CDR3 is TGTGCCAGCAGTTTTGCGGGAGGGGATACGCAGTATTTT. This chain links TRBV28 with TRBJ2-3, with 9 bases that match TRBD2. From germline, CDR1 is MDHEN and CDR2 SYDVKM. CDR3 size: 13 residues. Trimming at V came to 3 bases and at J to 6 bases, leaving 1 base not matched to a gene.

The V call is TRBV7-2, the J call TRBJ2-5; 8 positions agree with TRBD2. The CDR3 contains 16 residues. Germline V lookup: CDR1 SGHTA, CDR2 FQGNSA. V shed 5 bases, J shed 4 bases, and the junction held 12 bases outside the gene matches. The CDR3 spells CASSPIGRGAGETQYF. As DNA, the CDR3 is TGTGCCAGCAGCCCCATCGGGCGGGGGGCAGGAGAGACCCAGTACTTC.

The CDR3 DNA follows: TGTGCCAGCAGCCCAGCGGGCTCTGGAAACACCATATATTTT. Residues: CASSPAGSGNTIYF. The chain uses TRBV6-5 and TRBJ1-3, with D unclear. The CDR3 sequence is 14 residues long. Germline CDR1 and CDR2: MNHEY and SVGAGI. The V end was cut by 6 bases, the J end by 0 bases, with 9 bases between.

CDR3 sequence (DNA): TGTGCCAGCAGAAGGGGGACAGGAGGTAATCAGCCCCAGCATTTT. Its protein product is CASRRGTGGNQPQHF. The chain uses TRBV6-5 and TRBJ1-5; 8 bases are a match to TRBD1. Germline V gene data show CDR1 as MNHEY and CDR2 as SVGAGI. The CDR3 consists of 15 residues. The V segment lost 6 bases and the J segment 4 bases; nucleotides outside the gene matches: 8.

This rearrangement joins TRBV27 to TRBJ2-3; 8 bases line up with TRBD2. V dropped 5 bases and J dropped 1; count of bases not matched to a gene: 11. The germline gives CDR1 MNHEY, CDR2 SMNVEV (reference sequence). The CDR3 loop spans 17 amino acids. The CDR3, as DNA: TGTGCCAGCAGTCCCCTGTTAGAGACTAGCGGCACAGATACGCAGTATTTT. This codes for CASSPLLETSGTDTQYF.

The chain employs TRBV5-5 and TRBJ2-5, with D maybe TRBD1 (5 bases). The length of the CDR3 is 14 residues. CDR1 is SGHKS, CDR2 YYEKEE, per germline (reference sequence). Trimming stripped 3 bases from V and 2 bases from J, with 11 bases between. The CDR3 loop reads CASSWSGFQETQYF. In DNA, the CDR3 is TGTGCCAGCAGCTGGTCAGGGTTTCAAGAGACCCAGTACTTC.

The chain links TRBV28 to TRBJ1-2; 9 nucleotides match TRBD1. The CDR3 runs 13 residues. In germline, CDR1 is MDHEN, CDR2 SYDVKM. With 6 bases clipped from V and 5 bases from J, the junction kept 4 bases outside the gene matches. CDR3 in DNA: TGTGCCAGCAGCAAACAGGGGGCGTATGGCTACACCTTC. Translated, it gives CASSKQGAYGYTF.

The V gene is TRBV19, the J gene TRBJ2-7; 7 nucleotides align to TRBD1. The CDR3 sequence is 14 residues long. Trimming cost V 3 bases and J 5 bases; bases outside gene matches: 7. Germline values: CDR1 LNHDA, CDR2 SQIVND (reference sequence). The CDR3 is CASSMLRQGNEQYF. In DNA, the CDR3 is TGTGCCAGTAGTATGTTGCGACAGGGTAACGAGCAGTACTTC.

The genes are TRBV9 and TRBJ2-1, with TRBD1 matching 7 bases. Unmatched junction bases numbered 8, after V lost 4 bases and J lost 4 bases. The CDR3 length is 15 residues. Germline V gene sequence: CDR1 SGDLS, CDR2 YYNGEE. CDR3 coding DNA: TGTGCCAGCAGCACCCACGGGACAGAATACAATGAGCAGTTCTTC. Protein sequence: CASSTHGTEYNEQFF.

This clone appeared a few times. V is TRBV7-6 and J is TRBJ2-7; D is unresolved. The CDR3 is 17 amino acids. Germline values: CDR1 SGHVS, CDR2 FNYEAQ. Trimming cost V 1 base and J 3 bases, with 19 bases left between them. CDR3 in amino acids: CASSLGAAAQYGYEQYF. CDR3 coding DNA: TGTGCCAGCAGCTTAGGCGCTGCCGCGCAATACGGCTACGAGCAGTACTTC. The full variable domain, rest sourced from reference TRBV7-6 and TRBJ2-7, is GAGVSQSPRYKVTKRGQDVALRCDPISGHVSLYWYRQALGQGPEFLTYFNYEAQQDKSGLPNDRFSAERPEGSISTLTIQRTEQRDSAMYRCASSLGAAAQYGYEQYFGPGTRLTVT.

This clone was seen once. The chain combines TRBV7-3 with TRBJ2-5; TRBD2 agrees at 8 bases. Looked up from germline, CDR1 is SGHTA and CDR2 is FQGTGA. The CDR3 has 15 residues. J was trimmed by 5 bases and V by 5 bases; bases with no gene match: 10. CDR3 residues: CASSIQAGAGETQYF. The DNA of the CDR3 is TGTGCCAGCAGCATTCAAGCGGGGGCTGGTGAGACCCAGTACTTC. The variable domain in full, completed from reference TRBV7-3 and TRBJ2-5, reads GAGVSQTPSNKVTEKGKYVELRCDPISGHTALYWYRQSLGQGPEFLIYFQGTGAADDSGLPNDRFFAVRPEGSVSTLKIQRTERGDSAVYLCASSIQAGAGETQYFGPGTRLLVL.

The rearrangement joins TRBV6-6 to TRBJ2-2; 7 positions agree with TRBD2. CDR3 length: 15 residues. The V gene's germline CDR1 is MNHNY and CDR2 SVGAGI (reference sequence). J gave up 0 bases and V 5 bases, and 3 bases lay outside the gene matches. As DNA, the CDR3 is TGTGCCAGCAGTATCCTAGCGGCGAACACCGGGGAGCTGTTTTTT. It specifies CASSILAANTGELFF.

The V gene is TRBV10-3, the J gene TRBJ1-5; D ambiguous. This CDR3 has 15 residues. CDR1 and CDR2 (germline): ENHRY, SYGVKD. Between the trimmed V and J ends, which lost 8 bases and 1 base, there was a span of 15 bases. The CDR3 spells CAISSSGQSNQPQHF. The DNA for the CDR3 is TGTGCCATCTCATCTAGCGGCCAGAGCAATCAGCCCCAGCATTTT.

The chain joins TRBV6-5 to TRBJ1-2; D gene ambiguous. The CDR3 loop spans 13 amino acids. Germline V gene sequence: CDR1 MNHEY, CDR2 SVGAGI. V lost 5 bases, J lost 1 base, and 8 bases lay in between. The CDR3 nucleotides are TGTGCCAGCAGTCGAGACATTAACTATGGCTACACCTTC. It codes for CASSRDINYGYTF.

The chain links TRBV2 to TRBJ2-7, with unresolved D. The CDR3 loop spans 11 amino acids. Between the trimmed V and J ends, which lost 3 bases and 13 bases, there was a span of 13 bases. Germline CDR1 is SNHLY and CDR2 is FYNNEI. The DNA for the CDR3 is TGTGCCAGCAGTGATGTCCAGAGACAATACTTC. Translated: CASSDVQRQYF.

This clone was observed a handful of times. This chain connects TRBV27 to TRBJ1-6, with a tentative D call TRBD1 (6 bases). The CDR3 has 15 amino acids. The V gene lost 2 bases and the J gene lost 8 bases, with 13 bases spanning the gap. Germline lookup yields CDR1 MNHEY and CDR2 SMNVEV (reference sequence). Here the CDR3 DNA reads TGTGCCAGCAGTTTAAACAGGGTGGTTTATTCACCCCTCCACTTT. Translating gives CASSLNRVVYSPLHF.

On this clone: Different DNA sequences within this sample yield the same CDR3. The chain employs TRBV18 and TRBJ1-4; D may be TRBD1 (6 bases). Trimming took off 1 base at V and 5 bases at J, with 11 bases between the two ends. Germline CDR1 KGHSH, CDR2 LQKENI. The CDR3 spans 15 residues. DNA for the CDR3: TGTGCCAGCTCACCACTTGGACAGACAAATGAAAAACTGTTTTTT. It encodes CASSPLGQTNEKLFF.

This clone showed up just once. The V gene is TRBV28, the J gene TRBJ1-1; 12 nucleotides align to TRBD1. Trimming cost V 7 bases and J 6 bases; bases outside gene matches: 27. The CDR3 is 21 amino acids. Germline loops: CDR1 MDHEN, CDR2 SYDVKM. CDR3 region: CASKGTGFGPPGTGGVSEAFF. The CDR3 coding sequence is TGTGCCAGCAAGGGGACCGGTTTTGGTCCCCCCGGGACAGGGGGCGTCTCTGAAGCTTTCTTT.

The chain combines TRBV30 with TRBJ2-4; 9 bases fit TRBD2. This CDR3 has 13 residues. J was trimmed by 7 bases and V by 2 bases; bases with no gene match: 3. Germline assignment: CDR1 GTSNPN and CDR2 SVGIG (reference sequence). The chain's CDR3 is CAWSSLAGNIQYF. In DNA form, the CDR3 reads TGTGCCTGGAGTTCTCTAGCGGGGAACATTCAGTACTTC.